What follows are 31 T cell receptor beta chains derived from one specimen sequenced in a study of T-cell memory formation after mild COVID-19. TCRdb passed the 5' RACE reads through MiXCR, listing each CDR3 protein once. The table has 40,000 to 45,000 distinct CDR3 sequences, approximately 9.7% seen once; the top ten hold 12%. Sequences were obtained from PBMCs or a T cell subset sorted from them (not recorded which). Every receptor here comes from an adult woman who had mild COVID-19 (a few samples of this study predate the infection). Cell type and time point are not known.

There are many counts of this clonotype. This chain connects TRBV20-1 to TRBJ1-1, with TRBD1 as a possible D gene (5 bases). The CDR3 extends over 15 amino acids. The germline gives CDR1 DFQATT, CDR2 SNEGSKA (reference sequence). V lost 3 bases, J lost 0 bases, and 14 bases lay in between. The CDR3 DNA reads TGCAGTGCTAGGAGTCAGGGAGGCGTGAACACTGAAGCTTTCTTT. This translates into CSARSQGGVNTEAFF.

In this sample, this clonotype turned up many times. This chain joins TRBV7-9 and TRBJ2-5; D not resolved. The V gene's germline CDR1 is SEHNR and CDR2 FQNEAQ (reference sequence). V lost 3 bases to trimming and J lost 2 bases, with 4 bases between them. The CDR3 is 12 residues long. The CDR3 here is CASSFAQETQYF. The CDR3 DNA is TGTGCCAGCAGCTTCGCACAAGAGACCCAGTACTTC.

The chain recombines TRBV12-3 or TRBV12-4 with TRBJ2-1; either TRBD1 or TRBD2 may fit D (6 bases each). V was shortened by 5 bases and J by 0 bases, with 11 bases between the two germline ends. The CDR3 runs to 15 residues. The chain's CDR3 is CASSQGTFSYNEQFF. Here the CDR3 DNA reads TGTGCCAGCAGTCAGGGGACTTTCTCCTACAATGAGCAGTTCTTC.

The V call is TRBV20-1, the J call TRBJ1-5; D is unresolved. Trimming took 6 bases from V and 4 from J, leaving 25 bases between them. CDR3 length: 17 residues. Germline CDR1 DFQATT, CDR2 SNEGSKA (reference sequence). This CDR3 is CSAPSGQLGFRNQPQHF. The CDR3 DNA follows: TGCAGTGCCCCGAGCGGGCAGCTAGGTTTCAGGAATCAGCCCCAGCATTTT.

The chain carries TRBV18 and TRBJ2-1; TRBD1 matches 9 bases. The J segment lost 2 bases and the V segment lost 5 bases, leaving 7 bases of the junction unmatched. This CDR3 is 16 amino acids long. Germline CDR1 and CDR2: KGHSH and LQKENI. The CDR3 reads CASSVDRGVTYNEQFF. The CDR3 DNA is TGTGCCAGCTCAGTTGACAGGGGGGTAACCTACAATGAGCAGTTCTTC.

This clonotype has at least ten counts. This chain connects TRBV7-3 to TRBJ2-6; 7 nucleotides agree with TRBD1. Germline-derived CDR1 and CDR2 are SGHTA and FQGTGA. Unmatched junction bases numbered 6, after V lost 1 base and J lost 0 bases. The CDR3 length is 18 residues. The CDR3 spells CASSLRGQHYSGANVLTF. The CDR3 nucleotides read TGTGCCAGCAGCTTAAGGGGACAGCATTACTCTGGGGCCAACGTCCTGACTTTC. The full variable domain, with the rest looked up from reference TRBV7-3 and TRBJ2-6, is GAGVSQTPSNKVTEKGKYVELRCDPISGHTALYWYRQSLGQGPEFLIYFQGTGAADDSGLPNDRFFAVRPEGSVSTLKIQRTERGDSAVYLCASSLRGQHYSGANVLTFGAGSRLTVL.

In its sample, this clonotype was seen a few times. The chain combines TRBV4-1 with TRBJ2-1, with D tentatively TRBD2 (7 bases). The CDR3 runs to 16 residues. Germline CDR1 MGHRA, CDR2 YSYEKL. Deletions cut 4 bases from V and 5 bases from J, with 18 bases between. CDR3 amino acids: CASSPGWGGHNNEQFF. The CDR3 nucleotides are TGCGCCAGCAGCCCAGGTTGGGGGGGGCACAACAATGAGCAGTTCTTC.

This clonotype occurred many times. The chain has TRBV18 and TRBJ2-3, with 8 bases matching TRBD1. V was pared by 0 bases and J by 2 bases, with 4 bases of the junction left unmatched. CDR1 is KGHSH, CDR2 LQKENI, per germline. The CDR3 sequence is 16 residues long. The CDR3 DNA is TGTGCCAGCTCACCACCGGACAGGGCCCACACAGATACGCAGTATTTT. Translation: CASSPPDRAHTDTQYF.

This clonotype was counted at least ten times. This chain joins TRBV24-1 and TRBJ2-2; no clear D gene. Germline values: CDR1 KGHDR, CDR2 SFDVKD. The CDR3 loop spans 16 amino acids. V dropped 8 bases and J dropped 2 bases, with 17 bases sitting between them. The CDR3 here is CATTSSQAGNTGELFF. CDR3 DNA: TGTGCCACCACTTCATCGCAGGCAGGCAACACCGGGGAGCTGTTTTTT.

The CDR3 is CASSLRGLAKNIQYF. For the CDR3, the DNA is TGTGCCAGCAGCTTGCGGGGCCTAGCCAAAAACATTCAGTACTTC. The chain uses TRBV5-6 and TRBJ2-4; possibly TRBD1 or TRBD2 for D (5 bases each). Trimming took off 1 base at V and 0 bases at J, with 8 bases between the two ends. The length of the CDR3 is 15 residues. The germline V gene has CDR1 SGHDT and CDR2 YYEEEE. The full variable domain, with the rest looked up from reference TRBV5-6 and TRBJ2-4, is DAGVTQSPTHLIKTRGQQVTLRCSPKSGHDTVSWYQQALGQGPQFIFQYYEEEERQRGNFPDRFSGHQFPNYSSELNVNALLLGDSALYLCASSLRGLAKNIQYFGAGTRLSVL.

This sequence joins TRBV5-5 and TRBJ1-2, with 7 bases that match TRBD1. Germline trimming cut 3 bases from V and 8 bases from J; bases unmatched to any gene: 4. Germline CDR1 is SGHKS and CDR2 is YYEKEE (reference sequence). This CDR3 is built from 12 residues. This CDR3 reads CASSYRTGGYTF. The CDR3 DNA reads TGTGCCAGCAGCTACAGGACAGGAGGCTACACCTTC.

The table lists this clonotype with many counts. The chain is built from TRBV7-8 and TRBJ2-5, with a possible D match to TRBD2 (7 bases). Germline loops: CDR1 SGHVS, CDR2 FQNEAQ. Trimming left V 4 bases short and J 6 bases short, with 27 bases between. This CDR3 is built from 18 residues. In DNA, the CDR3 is TGTGCCAGCAGCTCGAGAGGGTCGGGGGGCATAGCCGCGAAGACCCAGTACTTC. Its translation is CASSSRGSGGIAAKTQYF.

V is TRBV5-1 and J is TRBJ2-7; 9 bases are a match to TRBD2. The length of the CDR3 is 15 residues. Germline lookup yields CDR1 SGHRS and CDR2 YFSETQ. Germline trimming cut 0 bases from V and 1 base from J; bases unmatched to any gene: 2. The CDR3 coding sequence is TGCGCCAGCAGCTTGGGTCTAGCGGGGTCCTACGAGCAGTACTTC. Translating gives CASSLGLAGSYEQYF. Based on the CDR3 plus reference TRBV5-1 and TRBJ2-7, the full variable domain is KAGVTQTPRYLIKTRGQQVTLSCSPISGHRSVSWYQQTPGQGLQFLFEYFSETQRNKGNFPGRFSGRQFSNSRSEMNVSTLELGDSALYLCASSLGLAGSYEQYFGPGTRLTVT.

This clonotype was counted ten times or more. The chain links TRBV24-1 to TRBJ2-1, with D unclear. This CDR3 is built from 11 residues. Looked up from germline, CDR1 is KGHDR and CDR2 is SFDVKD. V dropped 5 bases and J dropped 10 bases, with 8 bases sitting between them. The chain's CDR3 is CATSVLGEQFF. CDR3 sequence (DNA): TGTGCCACCAGTGTGCTAGGGGAGCAGTTCTTC.

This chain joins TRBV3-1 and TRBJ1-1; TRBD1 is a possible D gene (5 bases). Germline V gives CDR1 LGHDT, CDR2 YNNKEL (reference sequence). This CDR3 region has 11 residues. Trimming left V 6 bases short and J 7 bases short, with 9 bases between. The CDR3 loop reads CASRGELEAFF. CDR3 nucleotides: TGTGCCAGCAGGGGGGAGCTTGAAGCTTTCTTT.

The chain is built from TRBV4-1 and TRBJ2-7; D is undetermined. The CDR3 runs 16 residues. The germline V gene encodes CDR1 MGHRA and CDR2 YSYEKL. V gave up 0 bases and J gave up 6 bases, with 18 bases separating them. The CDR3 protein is CASSQEEAQRLPEQYF. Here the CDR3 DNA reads TGCGCCAGCAGCCAAGAGGAAGCACAGCGCCTCCCCGAGCAGTACTTC.

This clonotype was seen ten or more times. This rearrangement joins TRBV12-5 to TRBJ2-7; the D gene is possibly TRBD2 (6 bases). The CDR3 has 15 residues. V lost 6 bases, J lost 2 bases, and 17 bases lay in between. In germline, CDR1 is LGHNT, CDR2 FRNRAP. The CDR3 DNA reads TGTGCTAGTGGACCCGCCGGACTACCGGCCTACGAGCAGTACTTC. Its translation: CASGPAGLPAYEQYF.

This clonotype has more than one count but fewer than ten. The CDR3 here is CASSLQPPPSEQYF. CDR3 in DNA: TGTGCCAGCAGCTTACAACCTCCACCGAGCGAGCAGTACTTC. The V and J genes are TRBV7-6 and TRBJ2-7, with D uncertain. The V end was cut by 2 bases, the J end by 6 bases, with 14 bases between. The CDR3 spans 14 residues. Germline CDR1 reads SGHVS; CDR2 reads FNYEAQ. Full variable domain (missing parts from reference TRBV7-6 and TRBJ2-7): GAGVSQSPRYKVTKRGQDVALRCDPISGHVSLYWYRQALGQGPEFLTYFNYEAQQDKSGLPNDRFSAERPEGSISTLTIQRTEQRDSAMYRCASSLQPPPSEQYFGPGTRLTVT.

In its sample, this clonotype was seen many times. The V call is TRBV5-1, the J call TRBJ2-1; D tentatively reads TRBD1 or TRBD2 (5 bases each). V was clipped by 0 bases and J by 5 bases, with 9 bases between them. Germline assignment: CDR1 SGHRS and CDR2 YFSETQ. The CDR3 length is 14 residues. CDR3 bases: TGCGCCAGCAGCTTGGGTGGGACCCACAATGAGCAGTTCTTC. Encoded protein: CASSLGGTHNEQFF. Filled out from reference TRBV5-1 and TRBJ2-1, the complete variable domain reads KAGVTQTPRYLIKTRGQQVTLSCSPISGHRSVSWYQQTPGQGLQFLFEYFSETQRNKGNFPGRFSGRQFSNSRSEMNVSTLELGDSALYLCASSLGGTHNEQFFGPGTRLTVL.

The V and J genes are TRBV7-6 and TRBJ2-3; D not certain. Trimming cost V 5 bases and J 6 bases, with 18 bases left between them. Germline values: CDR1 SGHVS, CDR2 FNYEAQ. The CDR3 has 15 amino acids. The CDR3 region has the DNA TGTGCCAGCAGCCCCCTCCCGCAAAGGTCGGATACGCAGTATTTT. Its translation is CASSPLPQRSDTQYF.

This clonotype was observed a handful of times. This CDR3 reads CASSLTDGYGYTF. The DNA for the CDR3 is TGTGCCAGCAGTTTGACGGACGGGTATGGCTACACCTTC. This chain connects TRBV12-3 or TRBV12-4 to TRBJ1-2; D not resolved. This CDR3 comprises 13 residues. V dropped 3 bases and J dropped 5 bases, with 10 bases sitting between them.

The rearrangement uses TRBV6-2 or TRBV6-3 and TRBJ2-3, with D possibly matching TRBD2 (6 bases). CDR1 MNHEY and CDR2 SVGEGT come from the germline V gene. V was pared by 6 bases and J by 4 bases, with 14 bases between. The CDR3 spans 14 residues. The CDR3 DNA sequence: TGTGCCAGCAGACTCGACGGGGGTTCAGATACGCAGTATTTT. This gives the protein CASRLDGGSDTQYF.

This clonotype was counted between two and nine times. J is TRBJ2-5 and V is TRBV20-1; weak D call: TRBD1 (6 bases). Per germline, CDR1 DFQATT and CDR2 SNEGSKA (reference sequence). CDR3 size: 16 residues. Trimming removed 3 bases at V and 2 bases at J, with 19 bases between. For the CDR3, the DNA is TGCAGTGCTAGCCGTCGGTTCCGGGACAAACAAGAGACCCAGTACTTC. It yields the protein CSASRRFRDKQETQYF.

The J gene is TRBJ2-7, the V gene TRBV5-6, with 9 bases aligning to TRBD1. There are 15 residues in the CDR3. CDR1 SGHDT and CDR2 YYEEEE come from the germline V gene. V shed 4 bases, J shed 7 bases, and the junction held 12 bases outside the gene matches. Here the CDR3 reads CASSLGQGVFGEQYF. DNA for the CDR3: TGTGCCAGCAGCCTGGGACAGGGCGTCTTTGGGGAGCAGTACTTC.

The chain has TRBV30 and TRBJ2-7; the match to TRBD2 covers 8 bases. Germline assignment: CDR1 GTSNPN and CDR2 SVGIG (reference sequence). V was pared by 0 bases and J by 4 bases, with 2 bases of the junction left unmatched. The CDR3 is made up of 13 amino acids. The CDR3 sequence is CAWSVASGYEQYF. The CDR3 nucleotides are TGTGCCTGGAGTGTCGCTAGCGGGTACGAGCAGTACTTC.

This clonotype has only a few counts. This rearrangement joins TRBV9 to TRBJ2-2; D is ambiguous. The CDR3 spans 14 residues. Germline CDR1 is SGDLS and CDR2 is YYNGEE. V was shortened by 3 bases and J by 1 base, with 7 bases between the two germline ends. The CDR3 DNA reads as TGTGCCAGCAGCGCGACGGTGAACACCGGGGAGCTGTTTTTT. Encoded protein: CASSATVNTGELFF.

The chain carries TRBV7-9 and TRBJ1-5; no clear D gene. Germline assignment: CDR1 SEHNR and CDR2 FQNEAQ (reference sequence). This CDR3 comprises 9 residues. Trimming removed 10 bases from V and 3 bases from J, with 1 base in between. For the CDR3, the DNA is TGTGCCACCAATCAGCCCCAGCATTTT. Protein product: CATNQPQHF.

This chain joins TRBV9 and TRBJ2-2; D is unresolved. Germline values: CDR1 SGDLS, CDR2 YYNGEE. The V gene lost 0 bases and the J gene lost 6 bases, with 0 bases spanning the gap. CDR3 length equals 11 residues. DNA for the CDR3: TGTGCCAGCAGCGTAGCCGGGGAGCTGTTTTTT. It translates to CASSVAGELFF.

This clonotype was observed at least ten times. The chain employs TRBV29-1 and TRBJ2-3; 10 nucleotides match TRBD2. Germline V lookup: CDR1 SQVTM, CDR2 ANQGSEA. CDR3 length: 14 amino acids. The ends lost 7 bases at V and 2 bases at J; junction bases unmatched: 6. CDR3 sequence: CSAATSGTTDTQYF. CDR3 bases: TGCAGCGCCGCTACTAGCGGGACCACAGATACGCAGTATTTT.

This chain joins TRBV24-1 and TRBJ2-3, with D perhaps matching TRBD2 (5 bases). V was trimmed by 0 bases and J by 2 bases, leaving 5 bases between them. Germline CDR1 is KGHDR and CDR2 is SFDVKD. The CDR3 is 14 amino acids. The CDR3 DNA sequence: TGTGCCACCAGTGATTTGGGACTCACAGATACGCAGTATTTT. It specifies CATSDLGLTDTQYF.

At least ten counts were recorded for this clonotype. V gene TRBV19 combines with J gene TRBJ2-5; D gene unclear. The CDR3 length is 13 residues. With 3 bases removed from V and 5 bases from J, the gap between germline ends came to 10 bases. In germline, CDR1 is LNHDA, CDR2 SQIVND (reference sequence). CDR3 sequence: CASSISFGETQYF. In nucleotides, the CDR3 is TGTGCCAGTAGTATCTCCTTCGGGGAGACCCAGTACTTC. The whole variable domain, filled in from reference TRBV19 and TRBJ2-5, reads DGGITQSPKYLFRKEGQNVTLSCEQNLNHDAMYWYRQDPGQGLRLIYYSQIVNDFQKGDIAEGYSVSREKKESFPLTVTSAQKNPTAFYLCASSISFGETQYFGPGTRLLVL.